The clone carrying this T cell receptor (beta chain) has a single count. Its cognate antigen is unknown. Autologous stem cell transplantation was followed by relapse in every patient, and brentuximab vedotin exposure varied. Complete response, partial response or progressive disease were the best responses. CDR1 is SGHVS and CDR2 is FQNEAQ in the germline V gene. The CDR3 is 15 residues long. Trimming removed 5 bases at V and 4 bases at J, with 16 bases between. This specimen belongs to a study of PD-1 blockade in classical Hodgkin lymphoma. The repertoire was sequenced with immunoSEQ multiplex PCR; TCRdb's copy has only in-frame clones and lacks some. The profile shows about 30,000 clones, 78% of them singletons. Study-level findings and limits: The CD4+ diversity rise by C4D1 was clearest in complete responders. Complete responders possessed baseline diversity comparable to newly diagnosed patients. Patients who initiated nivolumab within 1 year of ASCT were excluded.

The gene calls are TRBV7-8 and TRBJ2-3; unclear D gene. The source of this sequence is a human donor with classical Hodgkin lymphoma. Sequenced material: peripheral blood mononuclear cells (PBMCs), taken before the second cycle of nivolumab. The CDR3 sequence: CASSLDIVISDTQYF. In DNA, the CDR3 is TGTGCCAGCAGCCTTGACATAGTCATTTCAGATACGCAGTATTTT.